Listed below are T cell receptor beta chains from one sample, sequenced in a study of CD8+ T cells in alopecia areata. Profiling relied on immunoSEQ multiplex PCR, and the TCRdb table lists in-frame clones only, not all of them. The sample shows 200,000 or so clones, 56% of them seen only once. The sample comprised CD8+ T cells sorted from blood. The source is a human donor in good health. CDR3s include the opening cysteine and the closing phenylalanine or tryptophan. The D gene is left open where the match is weak. A clone size is listed for some rows: how often the clone was seen (once, few, many), or a class if it is expanded.

TRBV6-6,TRBD1,NA,TRBJ1-6,TGTGCCAGCAGTTCCGACAGGGGGCCTAATTCACCCCTCCACTTT,CASSSDRGPNSPLHF
TRBV2,TRBD1,NA,TRBJ2-1,TGTGCCAGCAGTGATGGTAGGGGGCCTGAGCAGTTCTTC,CASSDGRGPEQFF
TRBV9,TRBD2,NA,TRBJ2-3,TGTGCCAGCAGCGTTGGGACTAGCAAGTCAGATACGCAGTATTTT,CASSVGTSKSDTQYF
TRBV29-1,NA,NA,TRBJ1-1,TGCAGCGTATTTCTAAACACTGAAGCTTTCTTT,CSVFLNTEAFF
TRBV4-1,NA,few,TRBJ2-7,TGCGCCAGCAGCCTTACTTCGGACGGCTACGAGCAGTACTTC,CASSLTSDGYEQYF
TRBV29-1,TRBD1,few,TRBJ2-1,TGCAGTGCTGATGGGGACAGGGAGTTCACGGAGCAGTTCTTC,CSADGDREFTEQFF
TRBV27,NA,NA,TRBJ1-2,TGTGCCAGCAGTTTAAGCCGGGCCTATGGCTACACCTTC,CASSLSRAYGYTF
TRBV6-5,TRBD1,NA,TRBJ1-1,TGTGCCAGCAGTGCGGGGACAGGGTTTACTGAAGCTTTCTTT,CASSAGTGFTEAFF
TRBV9,NA,NA,TRBJ2-1,TGTGCCAGCTCCCCGGGCGGGACTGAGCAGTTCTTC,CASSPGGTEQFF
TRBV30,TRBD1,NA,TRBJ2-7,TGTGCCTGGAGTGTACTAGGGACAGGGTCCGACGAGCAGTACTTC,CAWSVLGTGSDEQYF
TRBV12-5,NA,once,TRBJ1-1,TGTGCTAGTGGACCCCGGACGGATATGAACACTGAAGCTTTCTTT,CASGPRTDMNTEAFF
TRBV13,TRBD1,NA,TRBJ2-3,TGTGCCAGCAGCGCCAGGGGGTTAGATACGCAGTATTTT,CASSARGLDTQYF
TRBV30,NA,NA,TRBJ2-2,TGTGCCTGGTTCCGGGCGGGGCGCGGGGAGCTGTTTTTT,CAWFRAGRGELFF